This passage covers 17 T cell receptor beta chains from one sample sequenced in a study of OX40 agonist ivuxolimab in advanced cancers. Sequenced by immunoSEQ multiplex PCR; TCRdb stores in-frame clones only, minus some. This table has about 81,000 clones, approximately 94% appearing once. The sample here was CD4+ or CD8+ T cells sorted from blood, taken in a trial of the OX40 agonist ivuxolimab. These receptors all come from an adult with an advanced solid tumor such as melanoma, head and neck, liver or kidney cancer.

The V and J genes are TRBV11-2 and TRBJ2-7, with D possibly being TRBD2 (6 bases). Germline V lookup: CDR1 SGHAT, CDR2 FQNNGV. V shed 1 base and J shed 2 bases, with 9 bases lying between them. This CDR3 region has 14 residues. The CDR3 loop reads CASSLVAAAYEQYF. In DNA, the CDR3 is TGTGCCAGCAGCTTAGTAGCGGCAGCCTACGAGCAGTACTTC.

The rearrangement links TRBV4-1 to TRBJ2-3, with 10 bases identical to TRBD2. This CDR3 region has 15 residues. V dropped 4 bases and J dropped 1; count of bases not matched to a gene: 2. The germline CDR1 and CDR2 sequences are MGHRA and YSYEKL. The CDR3 DNA follows: TGCGCCAGCAGCCCTAGCGGGGGAGGCACAGATACGCAGTATTTT. It yields the protein CASSPSGGGTDTQYF.

The rearrangement links TRBV11-2 to TRBJ2-7; D is perhaps TRBD1 (6 bases). The germline CDR1 and CDR2 sequences are SGHAT and FQNNGV. With 1 base removed from V and 3 bases from J, the gap between germline ends came to 19 bases. This CDR3 region has 17 residues. DNA of the CDR3: TGTGCCAGCAGCTTAGTCCCCGGACAGTATGAGGGCTACGAGCAGTACTTC. It is translated as CASSLVPGQYEGYEQYF.

The chain has TRBV6-5 and TRBJ2-1; possible D gene TRBD2, 6 bases. Germline V gene sequence: CDR1 MNHEY, CDR2 SVGAGI. V lost 6 bases, J lost 6 bases, and 12 bases lay in between. The CDR3 has 13 residues. The CDR3 reads CASRPGVANEQFF. CDR3 nucleotides: TGTGCCAGCAGGCCGGGAGTTGCCAATGAGCAGTTCTTC.

V is TRBV7-9 and J is TRBJ2-7, with unresolved D. Germline lookup yields CDR1 SEHNR and CDR2 FQNEAQ (reference sequence). The CDR3 has 15 residues. V was trimmed by 0 bases and J by 0 bases, leaving 9 bases between them. CDR3 DNA: TGTGCCAGCAGCTTAGCTGGAACCGACTCCTACGAGCAGTACTTC. Residues: CASSLAGTDSYEQYF.

This clone was observed once. CDR3 loop: CASSIDSYSNQPQHF. For the CDR3, the DNA is TGTGCCAGTAGTATAGACAGCTATAGCAATCAGCCCCAGCATTTT. This chain connects TRBV19 to TRBJ1-5; no reliable D call. This CDR3 comprises 15 residues. V was shortened by 0 bases and J by 0 bases, with 6 bases between the two germline ends. Germline CDR1 LNHDA, CDR2 SQIVND (reference sequence).

The chain carries TRBV4-3 and TRBJ2-7; D is ambiguous. The length of the CDR3 is 17 residues. Germline lookup yields CDR1 LGHNA and CDR2 YSLEER. V lost 0 bases, J lost 0 bases, and 15 bases lay in between. The CDR3 loop reads CASSQDLELYSSYEQYF. CDR3 nucleotides: TGCGCCAGCAGCCAAGACTTGGAGTTATACAGCTCCTACGAGCAGTACTTC.

The rearrangement joins TRBV9 to TRBJ1-2; no definite D call. Trimming pared 2 bases from V and 4 bases from J, leaving 9 bases between. CDR3 size: 13 residues. Looked up from germline, CDR1 is SGDLS and CDR2 is YYNGEE. The CDR3 loop reads CASSVRWGYGYTF. CDR3 coding DNA: TGTGCCAGCAGCGTCCGGTGGGGCTATGGCTACACCTTC.

This sequence joins TRBV5-4 and TRBJ1-1, with D hard to call. V shed 9 bases and J shed 2 bases, with 14 bases lying between them. Germline-derived CDR1 and CDR2 are SGHNT and YYREEE (reference sequence). CDR3 length: 13 residues. DNA of the CDR3: TGTGCCATCAGAACATTACCCAACACTGAAGCTTTCTTT. Translation gives CAIRTLPNTEAFF.

The V and J genes are TRBV7-2 and TRBJ2-2; maybe TRBD1 (6 bases). From germline, CDR1 is SGHTA and CDR2 FQGNSA. There are 16 residues in the CDR3. Trimming took 4 bases from V and 0 from J, leaving 12 bases between them. CDR3 sequence reads: CASSSGDQPNTGELFF. The CDR3 DNA sequence: TGTGCCAGCAGCTCAGGGGACCAACCGAACACCGGGGAGCTGTTTTTT.

The chain combines TRBV6-1 with TRBJ1-1; D unresolved. The ends were cut back, 1 base at V and 2 bases at J, with 8 bases in the middle. The CDR3 covers 14 residues. The germline V gene has CDR1 MNHNS and CDR2 SASEGT. CDR3 nucleotide sequence: TGTGCCAGCAGTGAAGAACGAAGAAACACTGAAGCTTTCTTT. This translates into CASSEERRNTEAFF.

The V gene is TRBV11-2, the J gene TRBJ1-3, with a weak D call TRBD1 (6 bases). The V and J ends lost 5 bases and 0 bases respectively, with 20 bases between them. The CDR3 spans 18 residues. Germline V CDR1 and CDR2: SGHAT, FQNNGV. The DNA of the CDR3 is TGTGCCAGCAGCCCGACGGGGGCCAGGGCCGTCTCTGGAAACACCATATATTTT. It yields the protein CASSPTGARAVSGNTIYF.

This clone occurred once. The J gene is TRBJ2-2, the V gene TRBV11-2; D not certain. CDR1 and CDR2 from the germline V gene are SGHAT and FQNNGV. V was clipped by 0 bases and J by 0 bases, with 11 bases between them. This CDR3 spans 17 amino acids. CDR3 sequence reads: CASSLDPQRANTGELFF. In nucleotides, the CDR3 is TGTGCCAGCAGCTTAGATCCACAGCGCGCGAACACCGGGGAGCTGTTTTTT.

The genes are TRBV27 and TRBJ2-5; perhaps TRBD2 as D (6 bases). The V end was cut by 6 bases, the J end by 3 bases, with 17 bases between. The CDR3 covers 15 residues. CDR1 and CDR2 (germline): MNHEY, SMNVEV (reference sequence). The CDR3, as DNA: TGTGCCAGCAGGGTTCAGCAAGGGGAGGAAGAGACCCAGTACTTC. Translated: CASRVQQGEEETQYF.

This rearrangement joins TRBV4-3 to TRBJ1-1; D not certain. CDR1 and CDR2 (germline): LGHNA, YSLEER. V dropped 0 bases and J dropped 3 bases, with 11 bases sitting between them. The CDR3 has 15 residues. CDR3 nucleotide sequence: TGCGCCAGCAGCCAAGAGAGCAAGCTCTACACTGAAGCTTTCTTT. Its protein product is CASSQESKLYTEAFF.

Here the CDR3 reads CASSHFPNQGAIYEQYF. CDR3 sequence (DNA): TGCGCCAGCAGCCACTTTCCCAACCAGGGGGCAATCTACGAGCAGTACTTC. The chain has TRBV4-3 and TRBJ2-7, with 8 bases fitting TRBD1. V was pared by 3 bases and J by 3 bases, with 13 bases of the junction left unmatched. This CDR3 comprises 17 residues. Germline V gene lookup returns CDR1 LGHNA and CDR2 YSLEER.

This clone appeared a single time. The V and J genes are TRBV10-3 and TRBJ2-1; D uncertain. CDR1 and CDR2 from the germline V gene are ENHRY and SYGVKD. This CDR3 comprises 12 residues. The V end lost 3 bases, the J end lost 5 bases, and 5 bases lay between the germline ends. The CDR3 sequence: CAISESDNEQFF. The CDR3 DNA is TGTGCCATCAGTGAATCGGACAATGAGCAGTTCTTC.